The clone carrying this T cell receptor (beta chain) was seen only a few times. This sample was included in a study of PD-L1 blockade in urothelial cancer. Whole-study context: Patients started atezolizumab in 2014, 1,200 mg intravenously every 3 weeks.

This table comes from immunoSEQ multiplex PCR, and its TCRdb copy is limited to in-frame clones, with some not included. The sample gives some 56,000 clones, 85% of which show up once; about 15% is in the top ten. Germline V gives CDR1 MNHEY, CDR2 SMNVEV (reference sequence). The CDR3 spans 13 residues. Trimming pared 5 bases from V and 10 bases from J, leaving 15 bases between. The time point denotes: pretreatment peripheral blood. This material consisted of PBMCs, taken around atezolizumab (anti-PD-L1) treatment. The sequence came from a man between 65 and 85 years old with urothelial cancer. The gene calls are TRBV27 and TRBJ2-1; possible D gene TRBD1, 6 bases. The CDR3 DNA follows: TGTGCCAGCAGTCCCCAGGGGCGGAGGGAGCAGTTCTTC. It codes for CASSPQGRREQFF.